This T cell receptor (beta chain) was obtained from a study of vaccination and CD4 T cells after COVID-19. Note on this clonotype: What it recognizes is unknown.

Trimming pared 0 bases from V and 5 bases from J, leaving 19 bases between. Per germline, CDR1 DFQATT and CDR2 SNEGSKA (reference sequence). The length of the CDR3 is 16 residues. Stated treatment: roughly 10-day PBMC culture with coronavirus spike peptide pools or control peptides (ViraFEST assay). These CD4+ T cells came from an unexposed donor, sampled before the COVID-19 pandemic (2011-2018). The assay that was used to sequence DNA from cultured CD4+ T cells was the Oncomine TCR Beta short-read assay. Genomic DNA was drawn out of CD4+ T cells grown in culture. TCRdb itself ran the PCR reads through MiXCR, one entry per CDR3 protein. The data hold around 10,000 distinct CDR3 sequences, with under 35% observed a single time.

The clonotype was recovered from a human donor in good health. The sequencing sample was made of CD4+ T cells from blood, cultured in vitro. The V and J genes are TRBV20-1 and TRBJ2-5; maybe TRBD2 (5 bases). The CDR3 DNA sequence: TGCAGTGCTAGAGATCACCGGGCGGGTCCCGGGGAGACCCAGTACTTC. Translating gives CSARDHRAGPGETQYF.